This note documents a single TCR beta chain sequence. The CDR3 loop spans 15 amino acids. The germline CDR1 and CDR2 sequences are LNHNV and YYDKDF (reference sequence). V dropped 2 bases and J dropped 4; count of bases not matched to a gene: 2. The data stem from a study of shared clonotypes between healthy human individuals. The table came from immunoSEQ multiplex PCR; TCRdb's copy has only in-frame clones and leaves some out. The data contain 2.3 million or so clones, 90% to 95% of them seen just once; the ten biggest clones take up around 0.4%. The origin of this receptor is a man aged 18 to 29 in good health. Some clones in this sample may be carry-over from other donors' samples. The V gene is TRBV15, the J gene TRBJ2-2, with 9 bases matching TRBD1. The sequenced sample consisted of naive CD4+ T cells from PBMCs. Subset noted: CD45RA+ positively selected. CDR3 sequence reads: CATSRNRGLTGELFF. For the CDR3, the DNA is TGTGCCACCAGCAGAAACAGGGGGCTCACCGGGGAGCTGTTTTTT.